Given below is one T cell receptor (beta chain) in context. The data are from a study of molecular identifiers for immune sequencing clone quantification. Germline CDR1 is SEHNR and CDR2 is FQNEAQ (reference sequence). The CDR3 runs to 14 residues. V shed 5 bases and J shed 3 bases, with 14 bases lying between them. MiXCR was run by TCRdb on the PCR reads, yielding one entry per CDR3 protein. The table lists approximately 550,000 distinct CDR3 sequences, about 25% of them singletons. The J gene is TRBJ2-7, the V gene TRBV7-9, with D unresolved. The sample taken for sequencing was naive CD8+ T cells from blood, with Jurkat cell RNA spiked in. Regarding subset: FACS-sorted CD8+CD4-CCR7+CD45RA+ naive T cells. The sequence came from a human donor in good health. Some libraries in this study had Jurkat cell RNA spiked in. The DNA for the CDR3 is TGTGCCAGCAGCCCTAATGAGGAAGTCTACGAGCAGTACTTC. Translation gives CASSPNEEVYEQYF.